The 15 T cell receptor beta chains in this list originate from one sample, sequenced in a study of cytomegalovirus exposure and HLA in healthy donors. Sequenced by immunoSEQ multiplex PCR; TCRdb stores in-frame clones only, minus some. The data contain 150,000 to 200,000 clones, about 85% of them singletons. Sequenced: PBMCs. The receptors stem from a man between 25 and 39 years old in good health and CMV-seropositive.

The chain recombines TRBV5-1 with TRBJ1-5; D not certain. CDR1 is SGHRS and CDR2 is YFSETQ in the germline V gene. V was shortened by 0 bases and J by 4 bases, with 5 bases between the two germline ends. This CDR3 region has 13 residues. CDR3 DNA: TGCGCCAGCAGCTTGGGGGAGAATCAGCCCCAGCATTTT. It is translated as CASSLGENQPQHF.

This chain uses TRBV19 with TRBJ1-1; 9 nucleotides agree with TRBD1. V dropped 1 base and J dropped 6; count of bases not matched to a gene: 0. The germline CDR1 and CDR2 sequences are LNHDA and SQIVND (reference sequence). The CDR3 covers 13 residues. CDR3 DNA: TGTGCCAGTAGTATAGGGACAGGGGCTGAAGCTTTCTTT. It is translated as CASSIGTGAEAFF.

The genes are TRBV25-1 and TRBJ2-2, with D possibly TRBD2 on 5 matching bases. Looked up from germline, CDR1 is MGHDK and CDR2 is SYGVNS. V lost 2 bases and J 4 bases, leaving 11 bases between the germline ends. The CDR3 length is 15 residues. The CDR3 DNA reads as TGTGCCAGCAGTGAACGACCCAGCGGCACCGGGGAGCTGTTTTTT. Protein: CASSERPSGTGELFF.

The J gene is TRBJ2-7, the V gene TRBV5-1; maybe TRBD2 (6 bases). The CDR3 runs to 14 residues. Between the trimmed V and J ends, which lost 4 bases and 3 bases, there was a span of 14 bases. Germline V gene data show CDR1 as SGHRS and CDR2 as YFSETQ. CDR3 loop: CASSLRVGGYEQYF. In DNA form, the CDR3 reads TGCGCCAGCAGCCTCAGGGTGGGGGGCTACGAGCAGTACTTC.

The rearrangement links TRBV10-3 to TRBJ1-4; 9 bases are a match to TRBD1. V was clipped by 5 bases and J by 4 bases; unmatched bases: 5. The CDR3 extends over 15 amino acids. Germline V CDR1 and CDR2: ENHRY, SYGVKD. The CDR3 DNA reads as TGTGCCATCAGTCCCGGGGACAGGGATAATGAAAAACTGTTTTTT. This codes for CAISPGDRDNEKLFF.

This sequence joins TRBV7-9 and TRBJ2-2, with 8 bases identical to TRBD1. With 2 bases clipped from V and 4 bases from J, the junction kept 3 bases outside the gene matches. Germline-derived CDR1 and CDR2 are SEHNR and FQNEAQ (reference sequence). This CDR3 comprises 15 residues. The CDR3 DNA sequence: TGTGCCAGCAGCTTAAGGACAGGGTTCACCGGGGAGCTGTTTTTT. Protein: CASSLRTGFTGELFF.

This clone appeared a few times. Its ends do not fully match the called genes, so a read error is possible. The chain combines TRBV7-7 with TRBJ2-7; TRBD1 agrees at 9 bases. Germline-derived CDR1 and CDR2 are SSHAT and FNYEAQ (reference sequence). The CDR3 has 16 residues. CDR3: CASSLGSGTGLYEQYF. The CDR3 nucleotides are TGTGCTAGCAGCCTGGGCTCCGGGACAGGGCTGTACGAGCAGTACTTC.

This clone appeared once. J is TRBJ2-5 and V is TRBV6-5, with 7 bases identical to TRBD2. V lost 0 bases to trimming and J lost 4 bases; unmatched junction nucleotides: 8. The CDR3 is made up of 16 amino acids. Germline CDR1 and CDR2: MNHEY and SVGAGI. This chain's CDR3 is CASSYSPLGGGETQYF. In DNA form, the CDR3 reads TGTGCCAGCAGTTACTCCCCCCTTGGGGGGGGAGAGACCCAGTACTTC.

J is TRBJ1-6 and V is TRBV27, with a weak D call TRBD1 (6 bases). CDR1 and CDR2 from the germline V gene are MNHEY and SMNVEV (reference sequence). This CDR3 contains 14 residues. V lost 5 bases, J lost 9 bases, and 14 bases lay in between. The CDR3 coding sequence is TGTGCCAGCAGTGAGTCAGGGGTCGCTTCACCCCTCCACTTT. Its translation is CASSESGVASPLHF.

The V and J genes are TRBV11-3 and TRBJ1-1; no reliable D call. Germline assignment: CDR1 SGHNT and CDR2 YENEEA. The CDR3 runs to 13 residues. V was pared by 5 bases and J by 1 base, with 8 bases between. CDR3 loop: CASSTLANTEAFF. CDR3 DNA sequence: TGTGCCAGCAGCACGTTGGCGAACACTGAAGCTTTCTTT.

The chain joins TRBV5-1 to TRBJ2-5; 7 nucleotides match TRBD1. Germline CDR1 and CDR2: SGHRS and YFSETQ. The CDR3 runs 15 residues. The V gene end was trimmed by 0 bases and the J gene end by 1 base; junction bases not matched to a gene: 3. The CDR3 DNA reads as TGCGCCAGCAGCTTGGTGGGGACAGCCCAAGAGACCCAGTACTTC. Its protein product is CASSLVGTAQETQYF.

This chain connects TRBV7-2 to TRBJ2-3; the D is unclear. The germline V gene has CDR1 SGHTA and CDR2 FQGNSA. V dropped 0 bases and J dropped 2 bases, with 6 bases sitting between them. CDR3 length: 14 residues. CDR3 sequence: CASSLARYTDTQYF. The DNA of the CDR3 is TGTGCCAGCAGCTTAGCCCGGTACACAGATACGCAGTATTTT.

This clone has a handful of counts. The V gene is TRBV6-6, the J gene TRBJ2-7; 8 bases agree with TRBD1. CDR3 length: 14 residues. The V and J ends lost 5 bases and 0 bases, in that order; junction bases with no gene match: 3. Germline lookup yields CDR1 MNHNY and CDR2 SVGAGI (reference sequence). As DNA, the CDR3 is TGTGCCAGCAGTGGGACAGGAAGCTCCTACGAGCAGTACTTC. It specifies CASSGTGSSYEQYF.

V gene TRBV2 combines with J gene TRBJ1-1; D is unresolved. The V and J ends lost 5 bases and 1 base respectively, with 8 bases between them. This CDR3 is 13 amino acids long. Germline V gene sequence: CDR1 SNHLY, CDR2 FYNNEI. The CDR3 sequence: CASSRTANTEAFF. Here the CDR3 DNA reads TGTGCCAGCAGTCGCACAGCGAACACTGAAGCTTTCTTT.

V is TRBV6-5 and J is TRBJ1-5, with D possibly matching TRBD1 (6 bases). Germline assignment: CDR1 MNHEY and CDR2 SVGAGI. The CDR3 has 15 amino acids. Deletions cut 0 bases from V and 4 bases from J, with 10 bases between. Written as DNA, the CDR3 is TGTGCCAGCAGTTACTCCCCAGGGGCAAATCAGCCCCAGCATTTT. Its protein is CASSYSPGANQPQHF.